This T cell receptor (beta chain) was recovered during a study of shared clonotypes between healthy human individuals. As to this clone: The antigen is not known.

Notes on the study in general: A handful of donors showed sharing of about 4.8% of naive CD4 clonotypes. Naive subsets, compared against memory subsets, generally had larger estimated richness values. Clonotypes shared by all four donors outscored non-shared clonotypes in generation probability.

In the sorted-subset replicate PCRs, around 0.2 ug DNA, 30,000 or so T cell genomes, was used. Only in-frame clones appear in the TCRdb table, and some are missing; sequencing was by immunoSEQ multiplex PCR. The data contain about 1 million clones, around 75% of them singletons. This CDR3 region has 15 residues. Deletions cut 7 bases from V and 5 bases from J, with 21 bases between. Germline CDR1 is SEHNR and CDR2 is FQNEAQ (reference sequence). J is TRBJ2-7 and V is TRBV7-9; tentatively, D is TRBD1 (6 bases). Sequencing was performed on memory CD4+ T cells sorted from blood. The subset was: CD45RA-negative fraction. The sequence was collected from a man younger than 30 in good health. CDR3 bases: TGTGCCAGCACCTCAAAGAATGCAGGGGCAAACGAGCAGTACTTC. Residues: CASTSKNAGANEQYF.